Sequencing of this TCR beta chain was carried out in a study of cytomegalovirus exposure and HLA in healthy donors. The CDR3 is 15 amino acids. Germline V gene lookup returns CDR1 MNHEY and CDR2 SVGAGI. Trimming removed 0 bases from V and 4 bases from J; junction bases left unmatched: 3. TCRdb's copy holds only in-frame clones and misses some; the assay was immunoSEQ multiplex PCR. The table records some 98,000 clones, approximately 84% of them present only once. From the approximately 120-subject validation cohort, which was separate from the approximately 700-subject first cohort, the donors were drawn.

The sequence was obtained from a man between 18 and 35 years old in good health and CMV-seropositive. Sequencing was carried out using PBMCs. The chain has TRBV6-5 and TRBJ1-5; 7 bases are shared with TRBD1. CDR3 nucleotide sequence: TGTGCCAGCAGTTACTCGGGACAGCAAAATCAGCCCCAGCATTTT. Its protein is CASSYSGQQNQPQHF.